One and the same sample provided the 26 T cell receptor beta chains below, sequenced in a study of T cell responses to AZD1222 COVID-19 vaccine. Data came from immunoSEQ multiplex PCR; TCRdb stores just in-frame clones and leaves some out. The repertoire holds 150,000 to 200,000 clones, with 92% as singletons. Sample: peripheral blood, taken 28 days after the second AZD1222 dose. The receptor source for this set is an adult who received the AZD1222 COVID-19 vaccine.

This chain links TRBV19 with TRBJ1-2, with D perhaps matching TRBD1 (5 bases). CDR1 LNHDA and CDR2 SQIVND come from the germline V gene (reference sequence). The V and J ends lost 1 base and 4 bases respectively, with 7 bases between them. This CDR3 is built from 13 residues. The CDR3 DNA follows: TGTGCCAGTAGTATAGCAACAGGCTATGGCTACACCTTC. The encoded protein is CASSIATGYGYTF. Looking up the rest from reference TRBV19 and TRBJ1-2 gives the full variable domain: DGGITQSPKYLFRKEGQNVTLSCEQNLNHDAMYWYRQDPGQGLRLIYYSQIVNDFQKGDIAEGYSVSREKKESFPLTVTSAQKNPTAFYLCASSIATGYGYTFGSGTRLTVV.

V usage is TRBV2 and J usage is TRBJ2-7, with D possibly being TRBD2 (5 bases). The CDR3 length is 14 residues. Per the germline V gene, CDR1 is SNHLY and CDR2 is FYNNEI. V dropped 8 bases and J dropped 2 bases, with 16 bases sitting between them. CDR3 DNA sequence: TGTGCCAGCGTGGAGGAGGCGGATGCCTACGAGCAGTACTTC. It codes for CASVEEADAYEQYF.

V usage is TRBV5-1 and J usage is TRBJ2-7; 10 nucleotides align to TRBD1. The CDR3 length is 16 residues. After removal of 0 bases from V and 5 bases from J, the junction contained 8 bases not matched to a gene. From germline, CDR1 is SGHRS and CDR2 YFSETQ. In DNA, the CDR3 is TGCGCCAGCAGCTTGGCAAGAGGGACAGGGGAGGACGAGCAGTACTTC. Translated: CASSLARGTGEDEQYF.

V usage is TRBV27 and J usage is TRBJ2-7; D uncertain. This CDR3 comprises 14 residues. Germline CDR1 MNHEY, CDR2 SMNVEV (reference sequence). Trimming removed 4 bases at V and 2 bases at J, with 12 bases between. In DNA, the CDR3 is TGTGCCAGCAGTTGGGGAACGTCCACCTACGAGCAGTACTTC. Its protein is CASSWGTSTYEQYF.

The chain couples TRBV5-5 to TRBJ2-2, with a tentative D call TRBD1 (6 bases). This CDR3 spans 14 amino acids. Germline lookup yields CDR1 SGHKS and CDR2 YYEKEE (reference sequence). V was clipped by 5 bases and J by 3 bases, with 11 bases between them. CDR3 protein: CASSLNRDTGELFF. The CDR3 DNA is TGTGCCAGCAGTCTGAACAGGGACACCGGGGAGCTGTTTTTT. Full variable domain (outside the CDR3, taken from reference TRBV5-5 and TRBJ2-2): DAGVTQSPTHLIKTRGQQVTLRCSPISGHKSVSWYQQVLGQGPQFIFQYYEKEERGRGNFPDRFSARQFPNYSSELNVNALLLGDSALYLCASSLNRDTGELFFGEGSRLTVL.

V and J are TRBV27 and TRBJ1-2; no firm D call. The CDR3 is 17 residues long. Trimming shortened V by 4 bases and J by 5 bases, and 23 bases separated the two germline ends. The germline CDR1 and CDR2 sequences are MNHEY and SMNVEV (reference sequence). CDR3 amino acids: CASSSGWQPLNYYGYTF. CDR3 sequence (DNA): TGTGCCAGCAGTTCCGGGTGGCAGCCCCTTAACTATTATGGCTACACCTTC.

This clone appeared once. The CDR3 DNA reads TGTGCCTGGGGGGACAGGGGGCGCGGGGACACCATATATTTT. Its protein is CAWGDRGRGDTIYF. The genes are TRBV30 and TRBJ1-3; 12 nucleotides align to TRBD1. Germline lookup yields CDR1 GTSNPN and CDR2 SVGIG (reference sequence). The CDR3 length is 14 residues. Germline trimming cut 5 bases from V and 8 bases from J; bases unmatched to any gene: 7.

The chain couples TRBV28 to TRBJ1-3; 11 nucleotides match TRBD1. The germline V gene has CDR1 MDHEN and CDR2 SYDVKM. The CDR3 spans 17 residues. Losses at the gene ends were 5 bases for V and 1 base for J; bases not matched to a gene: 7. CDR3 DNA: TGTGCCAGCAGTATAAGCTGGGACAGGGGGTCTGGAAACACCATATATTTT. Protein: CASSISWDRGSGNTIYF.

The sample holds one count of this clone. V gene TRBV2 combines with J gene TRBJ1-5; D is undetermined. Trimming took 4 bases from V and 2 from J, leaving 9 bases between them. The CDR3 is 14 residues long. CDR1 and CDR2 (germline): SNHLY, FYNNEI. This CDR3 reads CASSVGHRNQPQHF. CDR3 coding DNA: TGTGCCAGCAGTGTAGGCCACCGCAATCAGCCCCAGCATTTT.

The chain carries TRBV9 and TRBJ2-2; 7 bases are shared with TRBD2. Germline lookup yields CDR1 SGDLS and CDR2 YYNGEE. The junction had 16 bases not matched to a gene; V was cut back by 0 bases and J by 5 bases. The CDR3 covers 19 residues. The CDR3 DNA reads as TGTGCCAGCAGCGTAGACGTGGGAGGGCCCTCGGGTATGACCGGGGAGCTGTTTTTT. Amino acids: CASSVDVGGPSGMTGELFF.

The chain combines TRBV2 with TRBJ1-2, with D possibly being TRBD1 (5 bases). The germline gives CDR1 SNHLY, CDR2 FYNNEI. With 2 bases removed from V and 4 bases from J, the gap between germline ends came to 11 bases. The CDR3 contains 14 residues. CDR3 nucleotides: TGTGCCAGCAGTGAAAGGGGTTCTTCCTATGGCTACACCTTC. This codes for CASSERGSSYGYTF.

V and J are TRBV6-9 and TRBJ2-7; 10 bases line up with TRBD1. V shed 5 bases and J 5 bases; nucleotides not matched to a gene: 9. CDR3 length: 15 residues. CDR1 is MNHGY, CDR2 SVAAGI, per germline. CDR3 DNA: TGTGCCAGCAGTCGACCGGGACAGGGGCGCCACGAGCAGTACTTC. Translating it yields CASSRPGQGRHEQYF.

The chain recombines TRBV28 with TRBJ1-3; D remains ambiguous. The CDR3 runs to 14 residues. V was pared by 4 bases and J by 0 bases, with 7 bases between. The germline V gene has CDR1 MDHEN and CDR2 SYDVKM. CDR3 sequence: CASSSASSGNTIYF. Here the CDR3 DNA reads TGTGCCAGCAGTTCTGCGAGCTCTGGAAACACCATATATTTT. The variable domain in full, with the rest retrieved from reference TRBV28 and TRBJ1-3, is DVKVTQSSRYLVKRTGEKVFLECVQDMDHENMFWYRQDPGLGLRLIYFSYDVKMKEKGDIPEGYSVSREKKERFSLILESASTNQTSMYLCASSSASSGNTIYFGEGSWLTVV.

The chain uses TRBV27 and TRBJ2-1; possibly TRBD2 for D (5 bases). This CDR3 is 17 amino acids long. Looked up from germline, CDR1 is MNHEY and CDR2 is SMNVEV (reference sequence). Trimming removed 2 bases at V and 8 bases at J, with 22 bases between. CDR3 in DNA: TGTGCCAGCAGTTTAATGGTGACTACCGATATCCTGGATGAGCAGTTCTTC. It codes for CASSLMVTTDILDEQFF.

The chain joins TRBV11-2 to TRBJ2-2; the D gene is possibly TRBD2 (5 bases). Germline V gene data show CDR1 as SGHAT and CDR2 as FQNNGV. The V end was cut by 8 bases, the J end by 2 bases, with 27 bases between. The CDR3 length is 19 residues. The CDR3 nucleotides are TGTGCCAGCCACCCCGGGTGGCGGGCGATGGGCCCCAACACCGGGGAGCTGTTTTTT. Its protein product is CASHPGWRAMGPNTGELFF.

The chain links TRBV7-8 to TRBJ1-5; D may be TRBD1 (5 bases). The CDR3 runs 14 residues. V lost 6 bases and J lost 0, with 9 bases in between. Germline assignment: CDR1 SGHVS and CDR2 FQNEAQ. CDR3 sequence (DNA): TGTGCCAGCAGTCAGACAGATAGCAATCAGCCCCAGCATTTT. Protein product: CASSQTDSNQPQHF.

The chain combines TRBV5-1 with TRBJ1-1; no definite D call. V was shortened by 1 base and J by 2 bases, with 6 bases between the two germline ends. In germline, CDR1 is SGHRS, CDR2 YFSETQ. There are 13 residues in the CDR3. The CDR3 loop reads CASSLKANTEAFF. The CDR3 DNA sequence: TGCGCCAGCAGCTTGAAGGCCAACACTGAAGCTTTCTTT. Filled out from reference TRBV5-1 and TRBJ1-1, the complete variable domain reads KAGVTQTPRYLIKTRGQQVTLSCSPISGHRSVSWYQQTPGQGLQFLFEYFSETQRNKGNFPGRFSGRQFSNSRSEMNVSTLELGDSALYLCASSLKANTEAFFGQGTRLTVV.

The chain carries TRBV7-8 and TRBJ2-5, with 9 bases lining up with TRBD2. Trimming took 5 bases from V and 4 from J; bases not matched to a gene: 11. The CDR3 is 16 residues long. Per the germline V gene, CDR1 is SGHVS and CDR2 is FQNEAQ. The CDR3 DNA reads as TGTGCCAGCAGCCTCTTAGCGGGAGAGTTTAGAGAGACCCAGTACTTC. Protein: CASSLLAGEFRETQYF.

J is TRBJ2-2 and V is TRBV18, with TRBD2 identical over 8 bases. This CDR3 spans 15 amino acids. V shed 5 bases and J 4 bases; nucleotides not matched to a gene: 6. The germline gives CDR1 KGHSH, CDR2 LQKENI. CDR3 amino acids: CASSGAGAGTGELFF. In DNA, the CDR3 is TGTGCCAGCTCAGGAGCGGGAGCGGGCACCGGGGAGCTGTTTTTT.

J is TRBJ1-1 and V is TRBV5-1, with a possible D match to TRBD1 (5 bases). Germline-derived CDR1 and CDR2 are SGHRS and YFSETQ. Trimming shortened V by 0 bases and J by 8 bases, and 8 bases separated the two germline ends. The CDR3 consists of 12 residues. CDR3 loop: CASSLGGVEAFF. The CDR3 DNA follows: TGCGCCAGCAGCTTGGGGGGCGTGGAAGCTTTCTTT.

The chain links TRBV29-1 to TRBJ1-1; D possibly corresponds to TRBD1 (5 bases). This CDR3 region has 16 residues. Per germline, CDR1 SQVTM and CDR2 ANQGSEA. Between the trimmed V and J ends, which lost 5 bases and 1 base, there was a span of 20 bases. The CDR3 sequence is CSVRPVLGPANTEAFF. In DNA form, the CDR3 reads TGCAGCGTTCGCCCGGTTCTGGGGCCAGCGAACACTGAAGCTTTCTTT. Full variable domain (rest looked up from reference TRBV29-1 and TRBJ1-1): SAVISQKPSRDICQRGTSLTIQCQVDSQVTMMFWYRQQPGQSLTLIATANQGSEATYESGFVIDKFPISRPNLTFSTLTVSNMSPEDSSIYLCSVRPVLGPANTEAFFGQGTRLTVV.

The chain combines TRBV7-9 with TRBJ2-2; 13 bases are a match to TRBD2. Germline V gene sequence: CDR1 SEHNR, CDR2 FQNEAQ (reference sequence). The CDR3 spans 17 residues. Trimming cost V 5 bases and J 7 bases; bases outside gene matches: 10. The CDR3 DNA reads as TGTGCCAGCAGCCCCCGCGGACTAGCGGGAGTTGGCGGGGAGCTGTTTTTT. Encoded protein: CASSPRGLAGVGGELFF.

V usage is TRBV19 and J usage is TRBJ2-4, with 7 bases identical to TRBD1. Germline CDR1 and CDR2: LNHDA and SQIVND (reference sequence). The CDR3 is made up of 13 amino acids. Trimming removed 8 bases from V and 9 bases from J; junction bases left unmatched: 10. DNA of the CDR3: TGTGCCAGTGGGGGACAGCCTGGGGGCATTCAGTACTTC. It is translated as CASGGQPGGIQYF. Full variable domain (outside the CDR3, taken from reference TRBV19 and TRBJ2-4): DGGITQSPKYLFRKEGQNVTLSCEQNLNHDAMYWYRQDPGQGLRLIYYSQIVNDFQKGDIAEGYSVSREKKESFPLTVTSAQKNPTAFYLCASGGQPGGIQYFGAGTRLSVL.

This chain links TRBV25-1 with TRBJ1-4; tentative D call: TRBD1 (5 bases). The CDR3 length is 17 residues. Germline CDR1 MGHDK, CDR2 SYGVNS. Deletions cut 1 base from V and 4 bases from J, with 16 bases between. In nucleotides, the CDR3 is TGTGCCAGCAGTGAATTGGGGGTCCCAAGGGGTAATGAAAAACTGTTTTTT. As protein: CASSELGVPRGNEKLFF.

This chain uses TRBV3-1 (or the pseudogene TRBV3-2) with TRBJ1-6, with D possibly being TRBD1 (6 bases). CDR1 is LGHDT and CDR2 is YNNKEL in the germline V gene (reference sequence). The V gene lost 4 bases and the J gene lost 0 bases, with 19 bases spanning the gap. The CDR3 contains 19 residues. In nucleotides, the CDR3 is TGTGCCAGCAGCCCCCCCCTCGCAGGGACAAGCTCCTATAATTCACCCCTCCACTTT. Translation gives CASSPPLAGTSSYNSPLHF.

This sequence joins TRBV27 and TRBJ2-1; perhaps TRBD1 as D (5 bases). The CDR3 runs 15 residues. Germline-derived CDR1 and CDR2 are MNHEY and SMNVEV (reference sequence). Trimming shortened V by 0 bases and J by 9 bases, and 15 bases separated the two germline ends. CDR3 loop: CASSLSGLVSSEQFF. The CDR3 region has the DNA TGTGCCAGCAGTTTATCGGGGCTAGTCTCCAGTGAGCAGTTCTTC.